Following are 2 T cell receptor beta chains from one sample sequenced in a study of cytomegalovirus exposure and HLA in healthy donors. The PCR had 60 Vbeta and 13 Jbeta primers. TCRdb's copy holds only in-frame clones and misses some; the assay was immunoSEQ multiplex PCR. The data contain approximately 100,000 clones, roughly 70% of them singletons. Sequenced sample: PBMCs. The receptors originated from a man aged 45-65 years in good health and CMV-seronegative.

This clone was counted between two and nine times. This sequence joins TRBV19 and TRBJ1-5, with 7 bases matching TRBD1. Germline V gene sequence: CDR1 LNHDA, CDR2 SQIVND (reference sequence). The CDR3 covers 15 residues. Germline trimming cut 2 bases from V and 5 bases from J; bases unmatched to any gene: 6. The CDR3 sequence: CASSIPQGGHQPQHF. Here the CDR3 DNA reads TGTGCCAGTAGTATACCCCAGGGGGGACATCAGCCCCAGCATTTT.

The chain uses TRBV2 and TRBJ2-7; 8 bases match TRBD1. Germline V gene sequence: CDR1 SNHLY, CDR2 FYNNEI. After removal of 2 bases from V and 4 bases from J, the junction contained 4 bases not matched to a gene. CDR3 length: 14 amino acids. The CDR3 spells CASSERDRPYEQYF. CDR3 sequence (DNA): TGTGCCAGCAGTGAAAGGGACAGGCCGTACGAGCAGTACTTC. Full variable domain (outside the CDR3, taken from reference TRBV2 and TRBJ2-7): EPEVTQTPSHQVTQMGQEVILRCVPISNHLYFYWYRQILGQKVEFLVSFYNNEISEKSEIFDDQFSVERPDGSNFTLKIRSTKLEDSAMYFCASSERDRPYEQYFGPGTRLTVT.